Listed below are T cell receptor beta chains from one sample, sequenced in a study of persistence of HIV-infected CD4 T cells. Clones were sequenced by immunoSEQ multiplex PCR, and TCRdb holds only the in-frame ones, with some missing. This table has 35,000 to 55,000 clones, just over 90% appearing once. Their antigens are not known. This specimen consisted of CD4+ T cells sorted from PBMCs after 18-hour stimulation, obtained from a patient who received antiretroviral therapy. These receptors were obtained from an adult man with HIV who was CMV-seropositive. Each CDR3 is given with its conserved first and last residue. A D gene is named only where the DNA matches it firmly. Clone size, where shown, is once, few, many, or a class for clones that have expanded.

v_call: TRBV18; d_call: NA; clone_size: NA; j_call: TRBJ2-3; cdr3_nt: TGTGCCAGCTCCCCCTGGGGGACCGTGGGACACGAGGATACGCAGTATTTT; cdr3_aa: CASSPWGTVGHEDTQYF
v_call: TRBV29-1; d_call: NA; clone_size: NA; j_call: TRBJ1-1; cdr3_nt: TGCAGCTACACGGACCAGGGTGGAACTGAAGCTTTCTTT; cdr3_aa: CSYTDQGGTEAFF
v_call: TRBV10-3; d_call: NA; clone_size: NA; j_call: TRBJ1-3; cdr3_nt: TGTGCCATCAGTGACTACAGGGCTGGAAACACCATATATTTT; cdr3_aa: CAISDYRAGNTIYF
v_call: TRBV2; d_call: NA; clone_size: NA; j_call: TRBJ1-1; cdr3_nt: TGTGCCAGCACTTTAGAGGGGACTGAAGCTTTCTTT; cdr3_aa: CASTLEGTEAFF
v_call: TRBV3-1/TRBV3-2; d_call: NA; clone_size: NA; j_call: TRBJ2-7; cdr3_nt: TGTGCCAGCAGCCAAGTACCGGCCTCCTACGAGCAGTACTTC; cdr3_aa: CASSQVPASYEQYF
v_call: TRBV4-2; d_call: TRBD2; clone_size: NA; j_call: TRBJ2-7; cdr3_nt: TGTGCCAGCAGCACTAGCGGGGGGGCCTACGAGCAGTACTTC; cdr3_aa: CASSTSGGAYEQYF
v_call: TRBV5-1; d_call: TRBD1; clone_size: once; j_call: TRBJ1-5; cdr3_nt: TGCGCCAGCAGCGAAGGGACAGGGGGCAATCAGCCCCAGCATTTT; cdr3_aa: CASSEGTGGNQPQHF
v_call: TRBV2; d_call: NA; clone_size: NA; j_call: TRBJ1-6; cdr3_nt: TGTGCCAGCAGTGGACAGGTCCGGGGTTCACCCCTCCACTTT; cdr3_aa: CASSGQVRGSPLHF
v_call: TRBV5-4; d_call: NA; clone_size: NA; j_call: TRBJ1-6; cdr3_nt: TGTGCCAGCAGCTTGGTGACTTCACCCCTCCACTTT; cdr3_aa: CASSLVTSPLHF
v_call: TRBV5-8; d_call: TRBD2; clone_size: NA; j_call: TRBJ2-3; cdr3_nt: TGTGCCAGCAGCTTACTAAGGACTAGCGGGGCTCTTTGGCCAGATACGCAGTATTTT; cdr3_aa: CASSLLRTSGALWPDTQYF
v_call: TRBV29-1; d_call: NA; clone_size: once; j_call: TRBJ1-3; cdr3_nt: TGCAGCGTTTCAAGCCCTGGAAACACCATATATTTT; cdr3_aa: CSVSSPGNTIYF
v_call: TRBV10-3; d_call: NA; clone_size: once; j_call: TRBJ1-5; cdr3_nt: TGTGCCATCAGTGAGTCGAGTCTGCGCCAGCCCCAGCATTTT; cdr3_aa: CAISESSLRQPQHF
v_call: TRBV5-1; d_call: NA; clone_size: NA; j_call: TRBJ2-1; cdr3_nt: TGCGCCAGCAGCTTGGCCACAGCGGGTCTATTGGGCTCCTACAATGAGCAGTTCTTC; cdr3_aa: CASSLATAGLLGSYNEQFF
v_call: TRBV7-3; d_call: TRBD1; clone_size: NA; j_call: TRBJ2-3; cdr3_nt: TGTGCCAGCAGCTTAAAGACAGGGGGGAGAGATACGCAGTATTTT; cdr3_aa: CASSLKTGGRDTQYF
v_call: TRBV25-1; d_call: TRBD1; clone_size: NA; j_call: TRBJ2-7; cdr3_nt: TGTGCCAGCGGTCAGGGGGCGCGGGAGCAGTACTTC; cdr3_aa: CASGQGAREQYF
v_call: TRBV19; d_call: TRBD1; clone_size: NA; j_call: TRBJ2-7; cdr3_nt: TGTGCCAGTAGTATTCACCCGGGACAGGGAAACTACGAGCAGTACTTC; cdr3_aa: CASSIHPGQGNYEQYF
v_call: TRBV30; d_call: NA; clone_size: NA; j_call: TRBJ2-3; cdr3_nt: TGTGCCTGGAGGGTGACAGATACGCAGTATTTT; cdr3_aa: CAWRVTDTQYF
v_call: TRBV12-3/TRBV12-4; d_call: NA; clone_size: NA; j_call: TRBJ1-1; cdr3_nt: TGTGCCAGCACCTTAGTAATGAACACTGAAGCTTTCTTT; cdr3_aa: CASTLVMNTEAFF
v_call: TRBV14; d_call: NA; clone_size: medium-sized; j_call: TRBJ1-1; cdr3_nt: TGTGCCAGCAGCCAAGCCCTGGACGGGAACACTGAAGCTTTCTTT; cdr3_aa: CASSQALDGNTEAFF
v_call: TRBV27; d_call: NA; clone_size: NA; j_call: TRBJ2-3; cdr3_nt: TGTGCCAGCAGTCCTTGGCAACTGAAGGGCACAGATACGCAGTATTTT; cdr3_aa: CASSPWQLKGTDTQYF
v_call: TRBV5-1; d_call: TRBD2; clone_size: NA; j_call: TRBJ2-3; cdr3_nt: TGCGCCAGCAGCTTGGAGGTAGCGGGGGGGCTTGGAGATACGCAGTATTTT; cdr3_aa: CASSLEVAGGLGDTQYF
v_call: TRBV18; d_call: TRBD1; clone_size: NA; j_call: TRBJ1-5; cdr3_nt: TGTGCCAGCTCACTGGAGGACAGGGGGGCCTATCAGCCCCAGCATTTT; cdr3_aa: CASSLEDRGAYQPQHF
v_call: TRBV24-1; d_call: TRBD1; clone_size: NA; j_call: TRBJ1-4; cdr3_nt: TGTGCCACCAGTGGGGGACAGGGAGGGGTGGAAAAACTGTTTTTT; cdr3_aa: CATSGGQGGVEKLFF
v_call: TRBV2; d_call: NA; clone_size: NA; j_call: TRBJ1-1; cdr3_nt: TGTGCCAGCAGTGTTGAGGGGGGGTACACTGAAGCTTTCTTT; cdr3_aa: CASSVEGGYTEAFF
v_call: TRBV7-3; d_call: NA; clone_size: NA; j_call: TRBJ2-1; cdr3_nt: TGTGCCAGCAGCTTAGGCAGATACAATGAGCAGTTCTTC; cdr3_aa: CASSLGRYNEQFF
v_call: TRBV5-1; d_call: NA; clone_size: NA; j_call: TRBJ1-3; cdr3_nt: TGCGCCAGCAGCCTGACGGGGACCTCTGGAAACACCATATATTTT; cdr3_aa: CASSLTGTSGNTIYF
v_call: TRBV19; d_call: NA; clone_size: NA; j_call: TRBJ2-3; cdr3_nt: TGTGCCAGTACCACTAGCTCCGGAGATACGCAGTATTTT; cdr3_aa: CASTTSSGDTQYF
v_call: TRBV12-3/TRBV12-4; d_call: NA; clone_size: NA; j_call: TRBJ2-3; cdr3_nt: TGTGCCAGCAGGCTTCTAGAGCAGGGGCAGTATTTT; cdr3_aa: CASRLLEQGQYF
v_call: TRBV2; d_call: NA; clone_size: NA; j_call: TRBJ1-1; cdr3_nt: TGTGCCAGCAGTTTGGGGGGTAAACGGAGCACTGAAGCTTTCTTT; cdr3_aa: CASSLGGKRSTEAFF
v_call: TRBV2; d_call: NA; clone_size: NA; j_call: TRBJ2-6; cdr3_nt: TGTGCCAGCATCCGTAATTTTCCTGGGGCCAACGTCCTGACTTTC; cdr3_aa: CASIRNFPGANVLTF
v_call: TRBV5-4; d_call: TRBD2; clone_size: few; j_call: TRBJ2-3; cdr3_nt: TGTGCCAGCAGCCCAACACGGCGGGGGGCCTCGGCAGATACGCAGTATTTT; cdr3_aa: CASSPTRRGASADTQYF
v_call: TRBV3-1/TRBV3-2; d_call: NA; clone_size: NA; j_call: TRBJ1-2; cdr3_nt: TGTGCCAGCAGCCAAGGGTGGCGTACTAACTATGGCTACACCTTC; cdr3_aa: CASSQGWRTNYGYTF
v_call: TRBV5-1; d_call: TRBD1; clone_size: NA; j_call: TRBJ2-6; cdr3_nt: TGCGCCAGCAGCTTGGTGGACAGGAGCTCTGGGGCCAACGTCCTGACTTTC; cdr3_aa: CASSLVDRSSGANVLTF
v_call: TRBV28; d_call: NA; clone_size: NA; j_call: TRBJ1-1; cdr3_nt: TGTGCCACCGGGACGGCGATAGACGAAGCTTTCTTT; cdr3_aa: CATGTAIDEAFF
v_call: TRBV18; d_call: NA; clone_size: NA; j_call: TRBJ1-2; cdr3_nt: TGTGCCAGCTCACCCCCGGGGAGCTATGGCTACACCTTC; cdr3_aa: CASSPPGSYGYTF
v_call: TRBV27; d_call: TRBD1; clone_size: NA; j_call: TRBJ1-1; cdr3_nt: TGTGCCAGCAGTTTTCAGACAGGGGGCCGGACTGAAGCTTTCTTT; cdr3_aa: CASSFQTGGRTEAFF
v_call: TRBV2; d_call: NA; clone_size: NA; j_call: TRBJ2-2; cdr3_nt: TGTGCCAGCAGTTACACCGGGGAGCTGTTTTTT; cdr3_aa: CASSYTGELFF